The T cell receptor beta chain under discussion was sequenced for a study of blood T cell repertoires in COVID-19. The protocol was immunoSEQ multiplex PCR, while the TCRdb copy is restricted to in-frame clones and leaves out a portion. The sample gives 80,000 to 100,000 clones, roughly nine tenths of which show up once; 3.5% to 5.5% is in the top ten. This receptor was identified in a man between 65 and 80 years old with acute or convalescent COVID-19. The sequenced sample was peripheral blood.

CDR3 nucleotide sequence: TGTGCCAGCAGGGAGGGACAGGGGGCTTTCTACGAGCAGTACGTC. Amino acids: CASREGQGAFYEQYV. The chain joins TRBV6-5 to TRBJ2-7, with TRBD1 matching 12 bases. Germline V gives CDR1 MNHEY, CDR2 SVGAGI. J was trimmed by 3 bases and V by 6 bases; bases with no gene match: 6. The CDR3 is made up of 15 amino acids.